The entry below describes one TCR beta chain. No antigen is known for it. Relative to the germline gene, one junction end is altered; a read error may explain this. The sample belongs to a study of response to subunit inactivated influenza vaccine. Overall study findings and caveats: Every seasonal influenza vaccination brings in few new T cells, the authors suggested.

This CDR3 is 16 amino acids long. Looked up from germline, CDR1 is DFQATT and CDR2 is SNEGSKA (reference sequence). TCRdb re-called the RT-PCR reads through MiXCR, storing one row per CDR3 protein. The table has roughly 570,000 distinct CDR3 sequences, approximately 13% seen once. The sequence derives from a man aged 45 to 65 who received an inactivated influenza vaccine. Source: PBMCs from blood, taken roughly 48 days after vaccination. The chain joins TRBV20-1 to TRBJ2-4; D might be TRBD1 (9 bases). CDR3 loop: CSATGGTGLAKNMQYF. The CDR3 DNA follows: TGCAGTGCAACGGGGGGGACAGGGTTAGCCAAAAACATGCAGTACTTC.